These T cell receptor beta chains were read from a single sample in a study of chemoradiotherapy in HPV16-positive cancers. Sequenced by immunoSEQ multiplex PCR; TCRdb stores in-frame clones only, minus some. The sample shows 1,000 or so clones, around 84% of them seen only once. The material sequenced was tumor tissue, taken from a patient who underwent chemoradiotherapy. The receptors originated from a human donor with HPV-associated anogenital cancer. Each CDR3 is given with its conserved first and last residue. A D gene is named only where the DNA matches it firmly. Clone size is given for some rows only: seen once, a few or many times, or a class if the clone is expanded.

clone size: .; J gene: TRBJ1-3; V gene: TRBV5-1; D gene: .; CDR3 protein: CASREGRSGNTIYF; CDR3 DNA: TGCGCCAGCAGGGAAGGGAGATCTGGAAACACCATATATTTT
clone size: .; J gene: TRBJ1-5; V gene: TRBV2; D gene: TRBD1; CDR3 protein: CASSPEGGPNQPQHF; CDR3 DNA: TGTGCCAGCAGTCCCGAAGGGGGCCCGAATCAGCCCCAGCATTTT
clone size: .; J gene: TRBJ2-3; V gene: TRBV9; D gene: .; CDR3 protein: CASSGNTDTQYF; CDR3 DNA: TGTGCCAGCAGCGGAAACACAGATACGCAGTATTTT
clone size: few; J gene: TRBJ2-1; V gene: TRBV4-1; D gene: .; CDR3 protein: CASSPRGDNEQFF; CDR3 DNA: TGCGCCAGCAGCCCGCGAGGCGACAATGAGCAGTTCTTC
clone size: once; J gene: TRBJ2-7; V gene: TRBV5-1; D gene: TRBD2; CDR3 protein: CASTGTSGTHEQYF; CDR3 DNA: TGCGCCAGCACTGGGACTAGCGGGACCCACGAGCAGTACTTC
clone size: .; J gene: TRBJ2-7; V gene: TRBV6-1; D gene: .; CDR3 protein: CASSPGGSSYEQYF; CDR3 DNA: TGTGCCAGCAGTCCAGGTGGAAGCTCCTACGAGCAGTACTTC
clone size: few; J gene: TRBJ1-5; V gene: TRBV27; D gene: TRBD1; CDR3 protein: CASSAGQGYQPQHF; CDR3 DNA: TGTGCCAGCAGTGCGGGACAGGGCTATCAGCCCCAGCATTTT
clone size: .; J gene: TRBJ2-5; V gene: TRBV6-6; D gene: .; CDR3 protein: CASSSSYSGTQYF; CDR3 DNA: TGTGCCAGCAGCTCCTCGTATTCTGGGACCCAGTACTTC
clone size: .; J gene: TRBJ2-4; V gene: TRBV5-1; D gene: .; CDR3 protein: CASSKALGNAKNIQYF; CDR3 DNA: TGCGCCAGCAGCAAAGCCCTGGGTAATGCCAAAAACATTCAGTACTTC
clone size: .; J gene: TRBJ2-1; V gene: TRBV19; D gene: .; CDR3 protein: CASSGSGFPNEQFF; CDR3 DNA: TGTGCCAGTAGCGGAAGCGGGTTCCCCAATGAGCAGTTCTTC
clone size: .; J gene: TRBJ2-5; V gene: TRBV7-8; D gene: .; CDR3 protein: CASSLVGYGETQYF; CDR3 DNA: TGTGCCAGCAGCTTAGTAGGGTACGGAGAGACCCAGTACTTC
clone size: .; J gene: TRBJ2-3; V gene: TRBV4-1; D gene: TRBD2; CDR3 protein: CASSPQLAGVTDTQYF; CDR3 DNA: TGCGCCAGCAGCCCTCAACTAGCGGGCGTCACAGATACGCAGTATTTT
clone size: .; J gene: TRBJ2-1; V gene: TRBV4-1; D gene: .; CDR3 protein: CASSAPLGYNEQFF; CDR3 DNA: TGCGCCAGCAGCGCCCCTTTAGGTTACAATGAGCAGTTCTTC
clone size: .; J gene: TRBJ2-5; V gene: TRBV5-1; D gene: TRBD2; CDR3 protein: CASSLRTSGTQETQYF; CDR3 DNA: TGCGCCAGCAGCCTCAGGACTAGCGGGACCCAAGAGACCCAGTACTTC
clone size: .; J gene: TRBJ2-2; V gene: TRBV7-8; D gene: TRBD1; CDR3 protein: CASRLRDREVGELFF; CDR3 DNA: TGTGCCAGCAGATTGAGAGACAGGGAAGTCGGGGAGCTGTTTTTT
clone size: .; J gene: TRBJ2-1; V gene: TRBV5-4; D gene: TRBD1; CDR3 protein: CASSWDRDEQFF; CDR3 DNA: TGTGCCAGCAGCTGGGACAGGGATGAGCAGTTCTTC